One and the same sample provided the 27 T cell receptor beta chains below, sequenced in a study of beta chain features in type 1 diabetes. Study-level points and caveats: Among patients with Type 1 diabetes, TCRB CDR3s were moderately but significantly shorter in every one of the four CD4+ subsets.

These TCRs' antigens remain unknown. Sequencing targeted expressed TCRB transcripts, as all isolated RNA had been reverse transcribed. Profiled with immunoSEQ multiplex PCR; TCRdb holds only in-frame clones, not every one. The table records over 13,000 clones, about 72% of them present only once. The sequencing input was stem cell memory CD4+ T cells from blood. Receptors were obtained from a woman in her late teens or twenties with type 1 diabetes.

This clone was counted a few times. The gene calls are TRBV7-2 and TRBJ2-7; 8 nucleotides align to TRBD1. The CDR3 length is 13 residues. The germline CDR1 and CDR2 sequences are SGHTA and FQGNSA. V shed 4 bases and J 6 bases; nucleotides not matched to a gene: 5. This chain's CDR3 is CASSSRGLGEQYV. CDR3 coding DNA: TGTGCCAGCAGCTCCAGGGGGCTTGGCGAGCAGTACGTC.

The chain recombines TRBV2 with TRBJ2-1; perhaps TRBD2 as D (6 bases). The CDR3 length is 13 residues. Germline V lookup: CDR1 SNHLY, CDR2 FYNNEI. CDR3 protein: CATQALAWHEQFF. CDR3 sequence (DNA): TGTGCGACTCAGGCACTAGCTTGGCATGAGCAGTTCTTC. The full variable domain, rest sourced from reference TRBV2 and TRBJ2-1, is EPEVTQTPSHQVTQMGQEVILRCVPISNHLYFYWYRQILGQKVEFLVSFYNNEISEKSEIFDDQFSVERPDGSNFTLKIRSTKLEDSAMYFCATQALAWHEQFFGPGTRLTVL.

The chain links TRBV28 to TRBJ2-7, with TRBD1 matching over 8 bases. Germline V gene lookup returns CDR1 MDHEN and CDR2 SYDVKM. This CDR3 spans 14 amino acids. The trim removed 6 bases at V and 2 bases at J, leaving 6 bases unmatched. CDR3 in DNA: TGTGCCAGCAGCCGAGGACAGGGACCCTACGAGCAGTACTTC. This sequence encodes CASSRGQGPYEQYF.

The genes are TRBV5-1 and TRBJ2-2, with TRBD1 identical over 7 bases. Trimming at V came to 0 bases and at J to 6 bases, leaving 5 bases not matched to a gene. Germline CDR1 reads SGHRS; CDR2 reads YFSETQ. This CDR3 comprises 15 residues. The DNA for the CDR3 is TGCGCCAGCAGCTTGGGACAGGGAGAGGCCGGGGAGCTGTTTTTT. It is translated as CASSLGQGEAGELFF.

The rearrangement uses TRBV5-1 and TRBJ2-5; 10 bases are a match to TRBD1. CDR3 size: 16 residues. Trimming cost V 4 bases and J 0 bases; bases outside gene matches: 6. Germline V lookup: CDR1 SGHRS, CDR2 YFSETQ. Here the CDR3 DNA reads TGCGCCAGCAGCCCGGGACAGGGGCCGGACCAAGAGACCCAGTACTTC. Its translation: CASSPGQGPDQETQYF.

This chain links TRBV11-2 with TRBJ2-5; D remains ambiguous. This CDR3 region has 13 residues. Trimming took 4 bases from V and 6 from J, leaving 12 bases between them. Germline CDR1 is SGHAT and CDR2 is FQNNGV. CDR3 bases: TGTGCCAGCAGCTCGACATTAAGACAGACCCAGTACTTC. Protein: CASSSTLRQTQYF.

This chain links TRBV9 with TRBJ2-3, with 7 bases that match TRBD2. The CDR3 length is 16 residues. Trimming took 1 base from V and 1 from J; bases not matched to a gene: 6. The V gene's germline CDR1 is SGDLS and CDR2 YYNGEE. Here the CDR3 reads CASSVRSLAGTDTQYF. The CDR3 DNA reads as TGTGCCAGCAGCGTAAGGAGTCTAGCGGGCACAGATACGCAGTATTTT.

This chain connects TRBV23-1 to TRBJ2-5, with 8 bases lining up with TRBD2. TRBV23-1 is noted as an ORF with a role that remains uncertain. J gave up 5 bases and V 3 bases, and 5 bases lay outside the gene matches. The CDR3 spans 14 residues. CDR3 coding DNA: TGCGCCAGCAGTCATGGACTAGCCGGGGAGACCCAGTACTTC. Translating it yields CASSHGLAGETQYF.

The CDR3 coding sequence is TGTGCCAGCAGCTTAGCGCAGGGATCACTCTCCTACGAGCAGTACTTC. It translates to CASSLAQGSLSYEQYF. This chain uses TRBV11-2 with TRBJ2-7; TRBD1 is a possible D gene (5 bases). Trimming left V 1 base short and J 0 bases short, with 13 bases between. CDR1 is SGHAT and CDR2 is FQNNGV in the germline V gene. The CDR3 has 16 amino acids. Full variable domain (remainder filled in from reference TRBV11-2 and TRBJ2-7): EAGVAQSPRYKIIEKRQSVAFWCNPISGHATLYWYQQILGQGPKLLIQFQNNGVVDDSQLPKDRFSAERLKGVDSTLKIQPAKLEDSAVYLCASSLAQGSLSYEQYFGPGTRLTVT.

This sequence joins TRBV7-9 and TRBJ2-3; 13 bases are a match to TRBD2. V trimming: 1 base; J trimming: 4 bases; junction bases outside the gene matches: 2. The CDR3 contains 16 residues. Germline lookup yields CDR1 SEHNR and CDR2 FQNEAQ (reference sequence). The CDR3 protein is CASSLGTSGSSDTQYF. Here the CDR3 DNA reads TGTGCCAGCAGCTTAGGGACTAGCGGGAGCTCAGATACGCAGTATTTT.

This rearrangement joins TRBV7-2 to TRBJ2-5, with D possibly TRBD2 on 5 matching bases. The CDR3 covers 15 residues. Trimming took 4 bases from V and 5 from J, leaving 17 bases between them. Germline V CDR1 and CDR2: SGHTA, FQGNSA. The CDR3 reads CASSSPGWGAETQYF. CDR3 DNA: TGTGCCAGCAGCTCCCCCGGTTGGGGAGCGGAGACCCAGTACTTC.

The V call is TRBV18, the J call TRBJ1-4, with D possibly matching TRBD1 (5 bases). The V end lost 2 bases, the J end lost 2 bases, and 6 bases lay between the germline ends. The CDR3 is 14 residues long. Germline V gene lookup returns CDR1 KGHSH and CDR2 LQKENI. The CDR3 loop is CASSPGATNEKLFF. CDR3 nucleotide sequence: TGTGCCAGCTCACCAGGGGCCACTAATGAAAAACTGTTTTTT.

The rearrangement uses TRBV28 and TRBJ1-3; 9 nucleotides match TRBD1. Trimming cost V 5 bases and J 4 bases; bases outside gene matches: 21. Germline CDR1 and CDR2: MDHEN and SYDVKM. The CDR3 contains 20 residues. The chain's CDR3 is CASSPLPGQGLPNRGNTIYF. The CDR3 DNA sequence: TGTGCCAGCAGTCCGCTTCCGGGACAGGGACTTCCGAACCGCGGAAACACCATATATTTT.

CDR3 sequence (DNA): TGTGCCAGCAGCACTGACAGGAACACTGAAGCTTTCTTT. Translating gives CASSTDRNTEAFF. The rearrangement joins TRBV11-2 to TRBJ1-1; possibly TRBD1 for D (5 bases). The CDR3 covers 13 residues. Germline CDR1 reads SGHAT; CDR2 reads FQNNGV. With 5 bases removed from V and 1 base from J, the gap between germline ends came to 8 bases.

This chain links TRBV27 with TRBJ2-7; D is unclear. The CDR3 is made up of 14 amino acids. Germline-derived CDR1 and CDR2 are MNHEY and SMNVEV (reference sequence). V dropped 7 bases and J dropped 4 bases, with 17 bases sitting between them. The DNA for the CDR3 is TGTGCCAGCAAGACCTCACCGACTCGTTACGAGCAGTACTTC. It encodes CASKTSPTRYEQYF.

This chain uses TRBV5-4 with TRBJ2-1; TRBD1 matches 9 bases. The ends lost 5 bases at V and 4 bases at J; junction bases unmatched: 7. The CDR3 spans 15 residues. Germline CDR1 and CDR2: SGHNT and YYREEE (reference sequence). The CDR3 DNA sequence: TGTGCCAGCAGACCAGGGACAGGGACATACAATGAGCAGTTCTTC. Amino acid sequence: CASRPGTGTYNEQFF.

The chain combines TRBV7-2 with TRBJ2-7; 8 bases map to TRBD1. Germline CDR1 and CDR2: SGHTA and FQGNSA. Trimming removed 3 bases from V and 3 bases from J; junction bases left unmatched: 1. The CDR3 runs 13 residues. CDR3 sequence (DNA): TGTGCCAGCAGCTTTGACAGGGGCTACGAGCAGTACTTC. Translating gives CASSFDRGYEQYF.

V gene TRBV30 combines with J gene TRBJ1-3; D is unresolved. Germline assignment: CDR1 GTSNPN and CDR2 SVGIG (reference sequence). CDR3 length equals 12 residues. V was trimmed by 3 bases and J by 0 bases, leaving 3 bases between them. CDR3 amino acids: CAWSYSGNTIYF. CDR3 nucleotide sequence: TGTGCCTGGAGCTACTCTGGAAACACCATATATTTT.

The J gene is TRBJ1-2, the V gene TRBV5-4, with 7 bases fitting TRBD1. After removal of 4 bases from V and 9 bases from J, the junction contained 3 bases not matched to a gene. The CDR3 consists of 11 residues. Germline CDR1 and CDR2: SGHNT and YYREEE (reference sequence). The CDR3 DNA reads as TGTGCCAGCAGCGGGGACAGAAGCTACACCTTC. Its translation: CASSGDRSYTF.

The rearrangement uses TRBV5-4 and TRBJ1-1, with D possibly matching TRBD1 (5 bases). The germline V gene has CDR1 SGHNT and CDR2 YYREEE (reference sequence). This CDR3 comprises 14 residues. Trimming removed 1 base from V and 4 bases from J, with 11 bases in between. The CDR3: CASSLRGGGTEAFF. The CDR3 nucleotides are TGTGCCAGCAGCTTGCGGGGGGGTGGCACTGAAGCTTTCTTT.

This clone was seen a few times. The chain has TRBV6-6 and TRBJ1-2, with D possibly matching TRBD1 (5 bases). CDR1 and CDR2 from the germline V gene are MNHNY and SVGAGI (reference sequence). The CDR3 length is 15 residues. V lost 7 bases and J 2 bases, leaving 17 bases between the germline ends. The CDR3 region has the DNA TGTGCCAGCATCCGAGGCAGGGCTACGAACTATGGCTACACCTTC. Translation gives CASIRGRATNYGYTF.

The chain employs TRBV5-4 and TRBJ2-2; 7 bases are a match to TRBD2. Germline V lookup: CDR1 SGHNT, CDR2 YYREEE (reference sequence). The CDR3 extends over 15 amino acids. V shed 4 bases, J shed 5 bases, and the junction held 8 bases outside the gene matches. CDR3: CASSPDEGGTGELFF. The CDR3 DNA reads as TGTGCCAGCAGCCCTGACGAGGGAGGGACCGGGGAGCTGTTTTTT. Full variable domain (rest looked up from reference TRBV5-4 and TRBJ2-2): ETGVTQSPTHLIKTRGQQVTLRCSSQSGHNTVSWYQQALGQGPQFIFQYYREEENGRGNFPPRFSGLQFPNYSSELNVNALELDDSALYLCASSPDEGGTGELFFGEGSRLTVL.

The chain employs TRBV30 and TRBJ1-5; TRBD1 aligns across 8 bases. The length of the CDR3 is 14 residues. Trimming at V came to 1 base and at J to 5 bases, leaving 4 bases not matched to a gene. From germline, CDR1 is GTSNPN and CDR2 SVGIG (reference sequence). CDR3 residues: CAWSARQGYQPQHF. CDR3 in DNA: TGTGCCTGGAGTGCACGACAGGGGTATCAGCCCCAGCATTTT.

The chain joins TRBV5-6 to TRBJ2-3; 7 bases fit TRBD2. The CDR3 covers 16 residues. V was clipped by 0 bases and J by 4 bases; unmatched bases: 8. Germline V gene lookup returns CDR1 SGHDT and CDR2 YYEEEE. DNA for the CDR3: TGTGCCAGCAGCTTGGTGGTGGCGGGAGTGTCAGATACGCAGTATTTT. It encodes CASSLVVAGVSDTQYF.

In its sample, this clone was seen a few times. J is TRBJ1-1 and V is TRBV7-2; the D gene is possibly TRBD1 (6 bases). From germline, CDR1 is SGHTA and CDR2 FQGNSA. CDR3 length: 14 amino acids. Between the trimmed V and J ends, which lost 1 base and 12 bases, there was a span of 18 bases. The CDR3 coding sequence is TGTGCCAGCAGCTTAGTTGGGGGCCCCGGTGCGACTTTCTTT. Amino acid sequence: CASSLVGGPGATFF. The full variable domain, its missing parts supplied by reference TRBV7-2 and TRBJ1-1, is GAGVSQSPSNKVTEKGKDVELRCDPISGHTALYWYRQSLGQGLEFLIYFQGNSAPDKSGLPSDRFSAERTGGSVSTLTIQRTQQEDSAVYLCASSLVGGPGATFFGQGTRLTVV.

The rearrangement uses TRBV18 and TRBJ2-7, with 8 bases that match TRBD2. The V segment lost 3 bases and the J segment 4 bases; nucleotides outside the gene matches: 2. The CDR3 contains 13 residues. Germline V gives CDR1 KGHSH, CDR2 LQKENI. The CDR3 loop reads CASSPGLEYEQYV. CDR3 nucleotide sequence: TGTGCCAGCTCACCGGGACTAGAGTACGAGCAGTACGTC.

This rearrangement joins TRBV6-5 to TRBJ1-2, with 11 positions matching TRBD1. CDR1 is MNHEY, CDR2 SVGAGI, per germline. This CDR3 is built from 13 residues. V lost 5 bases to trimming and J lost 7 bases; unmatched junction nucleotides: 3. The CDR3: CASSMGQGGGYTF. CDR3 nucleotide sequence: TGTGCCAGCAGTATGGGACAGGGGGGTGGCTACACCTTC.